The rows below give T cell receptor beta chains drawn from one sample of a study of human T cells and chemical hapten exposure. TCRdb reprocessed the RACE reads with MiXCR, giving one entry per CDR3 protein. Of over 300,000 distinct CDR3 sequences detected, roughly 5% appear once; the ten largest clones hold approximately 2.4%. Sequenced here: whole blood, sampled in connection with sensitization to the hapten diphenylcyclopropenone (DPC). The source of these receptors is a woman in her fifties or sixties with alopecia areata. Some clones in this sample may be carry-over from other donors' samples. The conserved cysteine and the conserved F or W are not part of the CDR3 here. Clone size is shown for a subset of rows, as once, few, many or a class of expanded clone.

V	size	J	CDR3
TRBV12-3/TRBV12-4	many	TRBJ1-2	ASGPLRGNYGYT
TRBV7-9	many	TRBJ2-7	ASGDGRGEQY
TRBV6-5	few	TRBJ1-2	ASSRGHTYGYT
TRBV28	many	TRBJ2-7	ASSPLRGQNEQY
TRBV7-9	.	TRBJ1-1	ASSFPERGRTEAF
TRBV20-1	many	TRBJ2-3	SAGRFSRDTQY
TRBV28	.	TRBJ1-4	ASSRSGGTNEKLF
TRBV19	few	TRBJ1-1	ASSIVSGGTEAF
TRBV2	many	TRBJ2-3	ASRPAEGHPDTQY
TRBV7-2	many	TRBJ2-3	ASSLEPSGTDTQY
TRBV28	many	TRBJ2-3	ASSYVGLAGITDTQY
TRBV28	many	TRBJ2-5	ASSFRGAWVTQY
TRBV7-9	few	TRBJ1-1	ASSLDPDNTEAF
TRBV5-1	.	TRBJ1-4	ASSLADGMANEKLF
TRBV29-1	few	TRBJ1-1	SVVGRGAF
TRBV10-3	few	TRBJ2-5	AISESYSTPETQY
TRBV2	many	TRBJ2-5	ASSPGTYQETQY
TRBV7-2	few	TRBJ1-1	ASSLRPRNTEAF
TRBV6-1	few	TRBJ1-2	ASSDRGGPTDGYT
TRBV5-1	many	TRBJ2-1	ASSSGLAEENEQF
TRBV12-3/TRBV12-4	few	TRBJ1-2	ASTPTGTHLKLYGYT